The 28 T cell receptor beta chains in this list originate from one sample, sequenced in a study of T cell repertoires in cytomegalovirus infection. TCRdb used MiXCR to reprocess the reads, holding one entry per CDR3 protein. Of roughly 860,000 distinct CDR3 sequences listed, approximately 29% are singletons. No cognate antigen is known for these TCRs. The input for sequencing was cultured CD8+ T cells from PBMCs, taken from culture after CMV antigen stimulation. The receptors here all came from a human donor in good health (CMV status not recorded). Some clones in this sample may be carry-over from other donors' samples.

For this clonotype: One end of the junction varies from germline; a read error may be responsible. The chain links TRBV29-1 to TRBJ2-2; the D gene is possibly TRBD1 (6 bases). The length of the CDR3 is 16 residues. Germline CDR1 and CDR2: SQVTM and ANQGSEA. The CDR3 loop reads CSVELMGQMNNGELFF. The CDR3 coding sequence is TGCAGCGTTGAATTAATGGGACAAATGAACAACGGGGAGCTGTTTTTT.

V gene TRBV7-6 combines with J gene TRBJ2-1; the match to TRBD1 covers 12 bases. The CDR3 loop spans 17 amino acids. Trimming removed 3 bases from V and 7 bases from J; junction bases left unmatched: 10. Germline CDR1 reads SGHVS; CDR2 reads FNYEAQ. CDR3: CASSFISGTGGRNEQFF. The CDR3 bases are TGTGCCAGCAGCTTTATTTCCGGGACAGGGGGCCGAAATGAGCAGTTCTTC.

The chain carries TRBV7-6 and TRBJ2-7; D not certain. CDR1 and CDR2 from the germline V gene are SGHVS and FNYEAQ. CDR3 length: 15 amino acids. The V and J ends lost 5 bases and 7 bases respectively, with 21 bases between them. CDR3 sequence: CASSLRVMDLKEQYV. The CDR3 region has the DNA TGTGCCAGCAGCCTCCGGGTTATGGACCTGAAGGAGCAGTACGTC.

V and J are TRBV6-1 and TRBJ1-1; 8 nucleotides match TRBD1. Germline values: CDR1 MNHNS, CDR2 SASEGT. This CDR3 has 15 residues. Trimming at V came to 3 bases and at J to 1 base, leaving 4 bases not matched to a gene. CDR3: CASSDRQGANTEAFF. Written as DNA, the CDR3 is TGTGCCAGCAGTGATCGGCAGGGGGCGAACACTGAAGCTTTCTTT.

As regards this clonotype: A read error may explain this, as a much larger clone is one base away. This rearrangement joins TRBV7-8 to TRBJ1-5; D uncertain. Germline values: CDR1 SGHVS, CDR2 FQNEAQ. The CDR3 covers 14 residues. V lost 1 base and J 3 bases, leaving 7 bases between the germline ends. The CDR3 is CASSLGPNNQPQHF. Here the CDR3 DNA reads TGTGCCAGCAGCTTAGGGCCAAACAATCAGCCCCAGCATTTT.

This rearrangement joins TRBV12-5 to TRBJ2-1; 9 positions match TRBD2. Germline V gene data show CDR1 as LGHNT and CDR2 as FRNRAP. The trim removed 7 bases at V and 10 bases at J, leaving 2 bases unmatched. There are 11 residues in the CDR3. The CDR3: CASAAGGEQFF. For the CDR3, the DNA is TGTGCTAGTGCGGCGGGGGGGGAGCAGTTCTTC.

This clonotype was detected only a few times. This chain uses TRBV19 with TRBJ1-1, with TRBD1 matching 9 bases. CDR1 LNHDA and CDR2 SQIVND come from the germline V gene (reference sequence). This CDR3 is built from 18 residues. Unmatched junction bases numbered 15, after V lost 3 bases and J lost 4 bases. CDR3 amino acids: CASSIRAGNRGLFTEAFF. The CDR3 DNA sequence: TGTGCCAGTAGTATCCGGGCCGGGAACAGGGGGCTGTTCACTGAAGCTTTCTTT.

Only a few counts were recorded for this clonotype. This CDR3 is CASSWSDGGPSTGELFF. The DNA of the CDR3 is TGTGCCAGCAGTTGGAGTGACGGGGGCCCTTCCACCGGGGAGCTGTTTTTT. V usage is TRBV7-9 and J usage is TRBJ2-2; D tentatively fits TRBD1 or TRBD2 (6 bases each). The CDR3 sequence is 17 residues long. V dropped 6 bases and J dropped 4 bases, with 21 bases sitting between them. Looked up from germline, CDR1 is SEHNR and CDR2 is FQNEAQ (reference sequence).

The chain uses TRBV7-9 and TRBJ2-3; D is possibly TRBD1 or TRBD2 (7 bases each). The germline V gene has CDR1 SEHNR and CDR2 FQNEAQ (reference sequence). V was trimmed by 5 bases and J by 2 bases, leaving 17 bases between them. The CDR3 spans 16 residues. The CDR3 DNA is TGTGCCAGCAGCCCGGCGCAGGGGGGGCCCACAGATACGCAGTATTTT. Translation: CASSPAQGGPTDTQYF.

There are a few counts of this clonotype. The V and J genes are TRBV6-1 and TRBJ2-2, with 8 nucleotides matching TRBD2. The ends lost 2 bases at V and 5 bases at J; junction bases unmatched: 4. The CDR3 has 15 residues. Looked up from germline, CDR1 is MNHNS and CDR2 is SASEGT. The DNA for the CDR3 is TGTGCCAGCAGTGAACGGGGGGGCCATACCGGGGAGCTGTTTTTT. Its translation is CASSERGGHTGELFF.

The chain is built from TRBV11-1 and TRBJ2-1; 8 nucleotides align to TRBD1. Germline trimming cut 5 bases from V and 5 bases from J; bases unmatched to any gene: 8. This CDR3 has 15 amino acids. Germline loops: CDR1 SGHAT, CDR2 FQDESV (reference sequence). The CDR3 region is CASSAYRGEDNEQFF. DNA for the CDR3: TGTGCCAGCAGCGCGTACAGGGGGGAGGACAATGAGCAGTTCTTC. The variable domain in full, completed from reference TRBV11-1 and TRBJ2-1, reads EAEVAQSPRYKITEKSQAVAFWCDPISGHATLYWYRQILGQGPELLVQFQDESVVDDSQLPKDRFSAERLKGVDSTLKIQPAELGDSAMYLCASSAYRGEDNEQFFGPGTRLTVL.

The chain is built from TRBV9 and TRBJ1-2, with TRBD1 as a possible D gene (6 bases). This CDR3 has 12 residues. V lost 7 bases and J 8 bases, leaving 15 bases between the germline ends. From germline, CDR1 is SGDLS and CDR2 YYNGEE. The CDR3 coding sequence is TGTGCCAGCGGATCAGGGGTAAGGGGCTACACCTTC. It yields the protein CASGSGVRGYTF. Supplemented by reference TRBV9 and TRBJ1-2, the full variable domain reads DSGVTQTPKHLITATGQRVTLRCSPRSGDLSVYWYQQSLDQGLQFLIQYYNGEERAKGNILERFSAQQFPDLHSELNLSSLELGDSALYFCASGSGVRGYTFGSGTRLTVV.

This clonotype was recorded only once. The chain employs TRBV2 and TRBJ2-7; 7 bases are shared with TRBD2. From germline, CDR1 is SNHLY and CDR2 FYNNEI. The V and J ends lost 6 bases and 1 base, in that order; junction bases with no gene match: 9. The length of the CDR3 is 15 residues. The CDR3 loop reads CASSQTGGSSYEQYF. As DNA, the CDR3 is TGTGCCAGCAGCCAAACGGGGGGTAGTTCCTACGAGCAGTACTTC.

This clonotype was detected only a few times. This rearrangement joins TRBV5-5 to TRBJ2-7; the match to TRBD1 covers 8 bases. The CDR3 contains 15 residues. V lost 4 bases to trimming and J lost 0 bases; unmatched junction nucleotides: 6. CDR1 is SGHKS and CDR2 is YYEKEE in the germline V gene (reference sequence). In nucleotides, the CDR3 is TGTGCCAGCAGCCCCGGACAGGGAAGCTCCTACGAGCAGTACTTC. This codes for CASSPGQGSSYEQYF.

Of note for this clonotype: The junction shows a germline mismatch at one end, possibly a read error. The chain joins TRBV28 to TRBJ1-6; weak D call: TRBD1 (6 bases). Germline assignment: CDR1 MDHEN and CDR2 SYDVKM. The CDR3 has 23 residues. The CDR3 bases are TGTGCCAGCAGTTTTCCCCCTTCCGTGGGGGGCCGAACCCCGAGCTCCTATAATTCACCCCTCCGCTTT. Protein sequence: CASSFPPSVGGRTPSSYNSPLRF.

The chain couples TRBV19 to TRBJ1-5; D not certain. In germline, CDR1 is LNHDA, CDR2 SQIVND (reference sequence). There are 16 residues in the CDR3. The V gene lost 8 bases and the J gene lost 0 bases, with 17 bases spanning the gap. CDR3 coding DNA: TGTGCCAGTTTATCCCTAACAGACTATAGCAATCAGCCCCAGCATTTT. This encodes CASLSLTDYSNQPQHF.

This clonotype showed up many times. V usage is TRBV7-6 and J usage is TRBJ2-2; D might be TRBD2 (6 bases). Germline V gives CDR1 SGHVS, CDR2 FNYEAQ. The CDR3 is 15 amino acids. With 6 bases removed from V and 0 bases from J, the gap between germline ends came to 11 bases. The CDR3 nucleotides are TGTGCCAGCAGTTTGGAGGGGTCGAACACCGGGGAGCTGTTTTTT. Protein sequence: CASSLEGSNTGELFF.

The chain uses TRBV4-1 and TRBJ1-1; 9 nucleotides match TRBD1. There are 16 residues in the CDR3. Germline CDR1 and CDR2: MGHRA and YSYEKL. After removal of 3 bases from V and 7 bases from J, the junction contained 12 bases not matched to a gene. Here the CDR3 reads CASSQPAPGQGFEAFF. The CDR3, as DNA: TGCGCCAGCAGCCAGCCTGCTCCGGGACAGGGTTTTGAAGCTTTCTTT.

The J gene is TRBJ2-2, the V gene TRBV12-5; TRBD2 might be the D (5 bases). Germline CDR1 LGHNT, CDR2 FRNRAP. This CDR3 spans 17 amino acids. V shed 3 bases and J shed 2 bases, with 16 bases lying between them. The CDR3 is CASGFAGNEKNTGELFF. The CDR3 DNA sequence: TGTGCTAGTGGTTTCGCGGGTAATGAGAAAAACACCGGGGAGCTGTTTTTT.

The table lists this clonotype with many counts. The chain is built from TRBV12-3 or TRBV12-4 and TRBJ2-3; the D gene is possibly TRBD1 (5 bases). V dropped 3 bases and J dropped 0 bases, with 7 bases sitting between them. CDR3 length: 14 amino acids. The CDR3 DNA sequence: TGTGCCAGCAGTTTCAGGGAAAGCACAGATACGCAGTATTTT. Translation gives CASSFRESTDTQYF.

V usage is TRBV12-5 and J usage is TRBJ2-1, with TRBD1 identical over 9 bases. The V gene end was trimmed by 6 bases and the J gene end by 5 bases; junction bases not matched to a gene: 14. CDR3 length equals 17 residues. Germline CDR1 is LGHNT and CDR2 is FRNRAP. CDR3 region: CASGAGTGSYHNNEQFF. Written as DNA, the CDR3 is TGTGCTAGTGGCGCCGGGACAGGGTCTTACCACAACAATGAGCAGTTCTTC.

Concerning this clonotype itself: It may be a read error: a sequence one base away is much more abundant. The rearrangement links TRBV2 to TRBJ2-5; TRBD1 matches at 8 bases. This CDR3 spans 14 amino acids. Per the germline V gene, CDR1 is SNHLY and CDR2 is FYNNEI. The CDR3 nucleotides are TGTGCCAACAGTTCCGGACAGGGCCAAGAGACCCAGTACTTC. The encoded protein is CANSSGQGQETQYF.

The rearrangement links TRBV7-9 to TRBJ2-5, with 7 bases lining up with TRBD2. V shed 2 bases and J 5 bases; nucleotides not matched to a gene: 14. The CDR3 is made up of 17 amino acids. Looked up from germline, CDR1 is SEHNR and CDR2 is FQNEAQ (reference sequence). The CDR3 reads CASSLSDVPAGAETQYF. The DNA of the CDR3 is TGTGCCAGCAGCTTATCGGATGTCCCGGCGGGAGCGGAGACCCAGTACTTC.

Of note for this clonotype: Mismatch with germline at one junction end may stem from a read error. The rearrangement links TRBV7-9 to TRBJ1-2, with D possibly TRBD1 on 5 matching bases. Germline assignment: CDR1 SEHNR and CDR2 FQNEAQ (reference sequence). The CDR3 contains 12 residues. CDR3 bases: TGTGCCAGCAGACCTCGTGAGACAGCCCCACTTTTT. Encoded protein: CASRPRETAPLF.

J is TRBJ2-3 and V is TRBV18; D uncertain. CDR3 length: 15 amino acids. Per the germline V gene, CDR1 is KGHSH and CDR2 is LQKENI. Trimming removed 2 bases from V and 1 base from J, with 10 bases in between. The CDR3 protein is CASSPAAGGTDTQYF. The CDR3 coding sequence is TGTGCCAGCTCACCAGCGGCAGGAGGCACAGATACGCAGTATTTT.

This clonotype appeared a few times. The J gene is TRBJ1-1, the V gene TRBV7-9, with 7 bases identical to TRBD1. The CDR3 sequence is 17 residues long. V was pared by 1 base and J by 1 base, with 9 bases of the junction left unmatched. CDR1 and CDR2 (germline): SEHNR, FQNEAQ (reference sequence). This CDR3 is CASSLVNRGTENTEAFF. In nucleotides, the CDR3 is TGTGCCAGCAGCTTAGTCAACCGCGGGACAGAGAACACTGAAGCTTTCTTT. The variable domain in full, completed from reference TRBV7-9 and TRBJ1-1, reads DTGVSQNPRHKITKRGQNVTFRCDPISEHNRLYWYRQTLGQGPEFLTYFQNEAQLEKSRLLSDRFSAERPKGSFSTLEIQRTEQGDSAMYLCASSLVNRGTENTEAFFGQGTRLTVV.

This clonotype was observed a few times. The chain recombines TRBV10-3 with TRBJ2-2; 7 nucleotides agree with TRBD2. The V gene end was trimmed by 4 bases and the J gene end by 5 bases; junction bases not matched to a gene: 7. Germline CDR1 and CDR2: ENHRY and SYGVKD. This CDR3 contains 15 residues. CDR3 protein: CAISAERGATGELFF. The CDR3 DNA sequence: TGTGCCATCAGTGCCGAGCGGGGCGCGACCGGGGAGCTGTTTTTT.

This clonotype appeared a few times. The chain is built from TRBV6-2 or TRBV6-3 and TRBJ2-1; D call uncertain. Trimming stripped 2 bases from V and 4 bases from J, with 9 bases between. Per the germline V gene, CDR1 is MNHEY and CDR2 is SVGEGT. The CDR3 is 14 residues long. DNA of the CDR3: TGTGCCAGCAGTTACACCGACGCTTACAATGAGCAGTTCTTC. Residues: CASSYTDAYNEQFF.